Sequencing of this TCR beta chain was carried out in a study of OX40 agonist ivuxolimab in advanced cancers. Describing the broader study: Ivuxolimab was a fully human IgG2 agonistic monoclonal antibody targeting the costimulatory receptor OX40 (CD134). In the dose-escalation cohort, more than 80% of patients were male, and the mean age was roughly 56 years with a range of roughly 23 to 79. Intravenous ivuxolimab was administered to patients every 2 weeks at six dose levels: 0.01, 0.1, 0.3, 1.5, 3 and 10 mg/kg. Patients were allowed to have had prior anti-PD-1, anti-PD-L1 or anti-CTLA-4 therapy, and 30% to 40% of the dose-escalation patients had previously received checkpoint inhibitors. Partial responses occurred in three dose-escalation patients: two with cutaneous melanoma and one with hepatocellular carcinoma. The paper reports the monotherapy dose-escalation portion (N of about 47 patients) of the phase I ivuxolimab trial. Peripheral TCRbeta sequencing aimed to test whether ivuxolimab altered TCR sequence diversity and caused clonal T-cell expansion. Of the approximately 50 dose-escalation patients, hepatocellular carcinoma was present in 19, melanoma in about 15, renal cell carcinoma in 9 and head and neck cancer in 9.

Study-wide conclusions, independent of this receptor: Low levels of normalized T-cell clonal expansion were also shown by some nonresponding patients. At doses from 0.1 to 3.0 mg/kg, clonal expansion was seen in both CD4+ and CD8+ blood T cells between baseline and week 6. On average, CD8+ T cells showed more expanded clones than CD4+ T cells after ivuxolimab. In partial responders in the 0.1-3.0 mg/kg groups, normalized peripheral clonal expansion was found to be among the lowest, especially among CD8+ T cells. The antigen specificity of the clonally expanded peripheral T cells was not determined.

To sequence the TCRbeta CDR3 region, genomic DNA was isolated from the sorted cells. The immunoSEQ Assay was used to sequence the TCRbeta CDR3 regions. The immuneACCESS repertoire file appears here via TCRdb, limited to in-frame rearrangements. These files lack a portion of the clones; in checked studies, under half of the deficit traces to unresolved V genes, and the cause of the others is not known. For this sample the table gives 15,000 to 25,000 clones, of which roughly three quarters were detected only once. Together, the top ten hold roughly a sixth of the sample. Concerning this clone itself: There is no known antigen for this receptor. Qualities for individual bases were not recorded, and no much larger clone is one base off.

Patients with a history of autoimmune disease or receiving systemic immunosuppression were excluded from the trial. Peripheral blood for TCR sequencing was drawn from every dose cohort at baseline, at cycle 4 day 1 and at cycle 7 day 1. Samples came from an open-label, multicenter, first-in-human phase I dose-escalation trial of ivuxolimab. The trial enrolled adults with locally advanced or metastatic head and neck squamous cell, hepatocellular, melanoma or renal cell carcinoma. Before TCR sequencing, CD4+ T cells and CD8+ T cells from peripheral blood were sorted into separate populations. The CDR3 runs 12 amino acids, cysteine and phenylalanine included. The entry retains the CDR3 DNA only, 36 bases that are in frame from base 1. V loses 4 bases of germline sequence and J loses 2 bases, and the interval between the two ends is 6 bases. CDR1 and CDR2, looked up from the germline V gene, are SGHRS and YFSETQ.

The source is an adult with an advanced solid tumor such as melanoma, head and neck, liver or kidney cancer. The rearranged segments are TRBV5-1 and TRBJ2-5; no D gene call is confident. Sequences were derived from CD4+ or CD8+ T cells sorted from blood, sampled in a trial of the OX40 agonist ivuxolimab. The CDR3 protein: CASSVGQETQYF. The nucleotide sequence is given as TGCGCCAGCAGCGTGGGGCAAGAGACCCAGTACTTC.